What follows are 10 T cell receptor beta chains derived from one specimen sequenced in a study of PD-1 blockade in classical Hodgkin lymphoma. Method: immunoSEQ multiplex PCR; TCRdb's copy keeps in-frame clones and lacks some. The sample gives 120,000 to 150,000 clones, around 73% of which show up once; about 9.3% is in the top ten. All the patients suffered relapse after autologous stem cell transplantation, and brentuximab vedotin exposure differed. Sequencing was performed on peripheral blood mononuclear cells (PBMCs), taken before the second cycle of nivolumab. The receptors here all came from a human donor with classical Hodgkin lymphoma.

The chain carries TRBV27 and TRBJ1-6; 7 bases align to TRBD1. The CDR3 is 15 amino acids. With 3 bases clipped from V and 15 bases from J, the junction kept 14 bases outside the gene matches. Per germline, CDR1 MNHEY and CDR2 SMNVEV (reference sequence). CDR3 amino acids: CASSFGGGASILLHF. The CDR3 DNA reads TGTGCCAGCAGTTTTGGAGGGGGCGCGAGTATTCTCCTCCACTTT.

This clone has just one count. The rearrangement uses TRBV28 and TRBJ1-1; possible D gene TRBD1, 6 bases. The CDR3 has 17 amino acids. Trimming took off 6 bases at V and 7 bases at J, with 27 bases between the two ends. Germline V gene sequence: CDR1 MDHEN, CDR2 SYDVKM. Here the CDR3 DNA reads TGTGCCAGCAGCAGGGGCAGGGGCCTTCGACGACGATTTGAAGCTTTCTTT. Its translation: CASSRGRGLRRRFEAFF.

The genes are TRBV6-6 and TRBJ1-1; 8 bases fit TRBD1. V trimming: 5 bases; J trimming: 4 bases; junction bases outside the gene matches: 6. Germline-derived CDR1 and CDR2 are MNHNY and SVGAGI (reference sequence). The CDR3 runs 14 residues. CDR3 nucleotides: TGTGCCAGCAGTCATCTCGACAGGGGCACTGAAGCTTTCTTT. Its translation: CASSHLDRGTEAFF.

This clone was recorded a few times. For the CDR3, the DNA is TGTGCCAGCAGTGCACAGGGGTACGGGGAGCTGTTTTTT. It translates to CASSAQGYGELFF. The chain links TRBV25-1 to TRBJ2-2; 7 nucleotides align to TRBD1. This CDR3 has 13 residues. The J segment lost 7 bases and the V segment lost 4 bases, leaving 3 bases of the junction unmatched. Germline V gene sequence: CDR1 MGHDK, CDR2 SYGVNS.

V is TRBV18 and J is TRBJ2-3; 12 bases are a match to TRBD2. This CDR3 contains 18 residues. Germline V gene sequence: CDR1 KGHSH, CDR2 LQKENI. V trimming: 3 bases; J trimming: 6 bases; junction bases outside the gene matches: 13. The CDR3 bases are TGTGCCAGCTCACCCTACCCCCTAGCGGGAGGGCCGAGGGATACGCAGTATTTT. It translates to CASSPYPLAGGPRDTQYF. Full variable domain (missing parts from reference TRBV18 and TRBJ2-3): NAGVMQNPRHLVRRRGQEARLRCSPMKGHSHVYWYRQLPEEGLKFMVYLQKENIIDESGMPKERFSAEFPKEGPSILRIQQVVRGDSAAYFCASSPYPLAGGPRDTQYFGPGTRLTVL.

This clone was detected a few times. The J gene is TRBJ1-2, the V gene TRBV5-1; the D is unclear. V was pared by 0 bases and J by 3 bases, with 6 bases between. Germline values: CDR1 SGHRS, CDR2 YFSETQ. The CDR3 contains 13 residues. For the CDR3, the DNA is TGCGCCAGCAGCTTGGGGCAGGACTATGGCTACACCTTC. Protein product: CASSLGQDYGYTF. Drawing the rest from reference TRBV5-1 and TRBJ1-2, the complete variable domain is KAGVTQTPRYLIKTRGQQVTLSCSPISGHRSVSWYQQTPGQGLQFLFEYFSETQRNKGNFPGRFSGRQFSNSRSEMNVSTLELGDSALYLCASSLGQDYGYTFGSGTRLTVV.

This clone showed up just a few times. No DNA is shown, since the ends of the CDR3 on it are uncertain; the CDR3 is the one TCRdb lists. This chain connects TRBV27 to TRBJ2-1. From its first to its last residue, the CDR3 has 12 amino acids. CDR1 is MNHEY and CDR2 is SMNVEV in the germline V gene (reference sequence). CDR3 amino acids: CASSSSYGEQFF.

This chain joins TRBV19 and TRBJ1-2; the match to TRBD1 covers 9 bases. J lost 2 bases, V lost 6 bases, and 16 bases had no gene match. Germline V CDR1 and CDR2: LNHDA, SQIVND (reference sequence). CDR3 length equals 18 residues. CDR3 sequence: CASRRGTGLLIGNYGYTF. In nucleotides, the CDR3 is TGTGCCAGTAGGCGAGGGACAGGGCTGTTAATTGGGAACTATGGCTACACCTTC.

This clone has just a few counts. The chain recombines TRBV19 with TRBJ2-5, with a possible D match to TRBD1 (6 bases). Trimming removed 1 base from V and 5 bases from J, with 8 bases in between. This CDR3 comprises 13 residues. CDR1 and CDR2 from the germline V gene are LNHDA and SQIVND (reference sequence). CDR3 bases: TGTGCCAGTAGTATAGGGACAGTGGAGACCCAGTACTTC. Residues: CASSIGTVETQYF.

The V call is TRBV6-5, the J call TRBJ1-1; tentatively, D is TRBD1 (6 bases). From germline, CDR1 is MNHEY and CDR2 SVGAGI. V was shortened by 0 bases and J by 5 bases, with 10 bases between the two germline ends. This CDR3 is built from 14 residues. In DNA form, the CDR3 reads TGTGCCAGCAGTTACTCGCAGGGGAGGACTGAAGCTTTCTTT. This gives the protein CASSYSQGRTEAFF.